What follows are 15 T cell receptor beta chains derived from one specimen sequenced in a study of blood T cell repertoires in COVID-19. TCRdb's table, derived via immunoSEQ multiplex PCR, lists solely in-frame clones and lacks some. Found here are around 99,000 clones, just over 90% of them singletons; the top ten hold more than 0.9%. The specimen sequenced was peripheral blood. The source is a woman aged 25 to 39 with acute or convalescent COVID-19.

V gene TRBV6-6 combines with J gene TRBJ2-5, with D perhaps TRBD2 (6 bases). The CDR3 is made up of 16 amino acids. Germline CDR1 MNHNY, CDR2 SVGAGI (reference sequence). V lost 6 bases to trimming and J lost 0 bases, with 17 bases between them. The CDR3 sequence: CASSSSGTSYQETQYF. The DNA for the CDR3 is TGTGCCAGCAGCTCGTCCGGGACTTCTTACCAAGAGACCCAGTACTTC.

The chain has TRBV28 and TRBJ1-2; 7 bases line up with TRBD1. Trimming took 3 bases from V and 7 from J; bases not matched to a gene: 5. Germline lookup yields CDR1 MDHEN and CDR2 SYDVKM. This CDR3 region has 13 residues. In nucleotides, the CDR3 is TGTGCCAGCAGTTTGAGGGGGCTCTCTGGCTACACCTTC. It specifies CASSLRGLSGYTF.

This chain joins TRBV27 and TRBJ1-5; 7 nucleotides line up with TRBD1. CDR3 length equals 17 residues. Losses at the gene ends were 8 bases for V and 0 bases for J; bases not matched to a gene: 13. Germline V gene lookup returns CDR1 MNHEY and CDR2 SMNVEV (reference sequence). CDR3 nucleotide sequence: TGTGCCAGCGCCCCCCTCATAGGGGGCTTTAGCAATCAGCCCCAGCATTTT. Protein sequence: CASAPLIGGFSNQPQHF.

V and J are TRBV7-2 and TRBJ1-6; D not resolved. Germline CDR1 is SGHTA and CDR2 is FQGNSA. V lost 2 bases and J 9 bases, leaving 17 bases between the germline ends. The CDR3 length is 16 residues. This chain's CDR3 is CASSLWNSLSSSPLHF. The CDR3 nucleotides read TGTGCCAGCAGCTTATGGAACAGCCTGTCGAGTTCACCCCTCCACTTT. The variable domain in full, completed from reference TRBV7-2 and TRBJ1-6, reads GAGVSQSPSNKVTEKGKDVELRCDPISGHTALYWYRQSLGQGLEFLIYFQGNSAPDKSGLPSDRFSAERTGGSVSTLTIQRTQQEDSAVYLCASSLWNSLSSSPLHFGNGTRLTVT.

The CDR3 nucleotides are TGTGCCAGCAGCCAGACACATAACTATGGCTACACCTTC. The encoded protein is CASSQTHNYGYTF. The rearrangement links TRBV11-3 to TRBJ1-2, with D uncertain. The V and J ends lost 5 bases and 1 base respectively, with 8 bases between them. The CDR3 runs 13 residues. Germline V gene sequence: CDR1 SGHNT, CDR2 YENEEA.

The CDR3 sequence: CASSPARDQETQYF. CDR3 DNA: TGTGCCAGCTCACCGGCCAGGGACCAAGAGACCCAGTACTTC. The genes are TRBV18 and TRBJ2-5; D may be TRBD1 (5 bases). The CDR3 runs 14 residues. V lost 3 bases to trimming and J lost 0 bases, with 8 bases between them. Germline lookup yields CDR1 KGHSH and CDR2 LQKENI.

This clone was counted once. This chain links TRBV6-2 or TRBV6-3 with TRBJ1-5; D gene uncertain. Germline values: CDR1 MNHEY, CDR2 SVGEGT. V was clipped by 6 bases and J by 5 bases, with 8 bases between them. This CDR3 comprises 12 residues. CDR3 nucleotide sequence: TGTGCCAGCAGCCTAATGTATCAGCCCCAGCATTTT. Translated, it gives CASSLMYQPQHF.

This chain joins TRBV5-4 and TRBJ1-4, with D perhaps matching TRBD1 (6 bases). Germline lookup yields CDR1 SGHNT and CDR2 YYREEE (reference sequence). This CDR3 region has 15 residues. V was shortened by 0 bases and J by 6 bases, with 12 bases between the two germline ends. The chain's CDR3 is CASSLAAGVDEKLFF. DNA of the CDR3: TGTGCCAGCAGCTTGGCCGCAGGGGTTGATGAAAAACTGTTTTTT.

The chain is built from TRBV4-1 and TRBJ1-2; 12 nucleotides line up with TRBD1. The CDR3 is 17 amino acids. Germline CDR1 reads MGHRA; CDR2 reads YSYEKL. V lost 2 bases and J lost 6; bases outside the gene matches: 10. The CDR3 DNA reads TGCGCCAGCAGCCAAAAGTCGGGACAGGGGGCATCAGATGGCTACACCTTC. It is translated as CASSQKSGQGASDGYTF.

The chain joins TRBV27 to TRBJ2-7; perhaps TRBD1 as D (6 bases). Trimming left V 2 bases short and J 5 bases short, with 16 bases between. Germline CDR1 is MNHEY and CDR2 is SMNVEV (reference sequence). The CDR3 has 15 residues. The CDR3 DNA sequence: TGTGCCAGCAGTTTAACGACCGTTTCAGGGGACGAGCAGTACTTC. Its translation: CASSLTTVSGDEQYF.

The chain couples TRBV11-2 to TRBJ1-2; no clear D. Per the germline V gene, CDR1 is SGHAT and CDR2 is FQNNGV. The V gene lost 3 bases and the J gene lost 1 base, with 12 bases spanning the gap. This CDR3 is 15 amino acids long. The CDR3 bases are TGTGCCAGCAGCTTTGATTCCGGAGATAACTATGGCTACACCTTC. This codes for CASSFDSGDNYGYTF.

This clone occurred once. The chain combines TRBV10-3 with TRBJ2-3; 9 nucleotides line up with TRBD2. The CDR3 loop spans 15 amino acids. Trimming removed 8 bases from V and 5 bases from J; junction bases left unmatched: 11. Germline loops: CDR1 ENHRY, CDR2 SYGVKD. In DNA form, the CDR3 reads TGTGCCATCTCCTTTAGCGGGAGTCGGGAAGATACGCAGTATTTT. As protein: CAISFSGSREDTQYF.

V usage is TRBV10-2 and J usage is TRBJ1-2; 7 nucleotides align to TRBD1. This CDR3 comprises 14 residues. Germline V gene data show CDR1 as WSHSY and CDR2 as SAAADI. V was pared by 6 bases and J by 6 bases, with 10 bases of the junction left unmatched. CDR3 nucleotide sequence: TGCGCCAGCAGCCCCGACAGGGATATAGATGGCTACACCTTC. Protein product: CASSPDRDIDGYTF.

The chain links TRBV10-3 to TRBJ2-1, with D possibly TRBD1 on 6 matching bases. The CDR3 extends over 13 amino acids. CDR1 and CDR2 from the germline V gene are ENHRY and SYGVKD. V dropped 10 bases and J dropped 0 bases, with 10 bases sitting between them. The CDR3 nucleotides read TGTGCCACTTCACAGGGCTCCTACAATGAGCAGTTCTTC. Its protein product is CATSQGSYNEQFF.

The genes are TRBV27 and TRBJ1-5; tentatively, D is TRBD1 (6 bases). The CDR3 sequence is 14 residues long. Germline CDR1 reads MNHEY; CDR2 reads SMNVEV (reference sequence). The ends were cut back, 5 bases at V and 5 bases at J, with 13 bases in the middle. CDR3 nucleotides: TGTGCCAGCAGTCCACAGGGTTTCGATCAGCCCCAGCATTTT. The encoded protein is CASSPQGFDQPQHF.